These 27 T cell receptor beta chains originate from one sample sequenced in a study of T cell changes during pregnancy in multiple sclerosis (dated by TCRdb to the late 2010s). The library was built by means of the immunoSEQ multiplex PCR assay. TCRdb provides this immuneACCESS table in a form limited to in-frame rearrangements. Some clones are lacking; in checked studies, under half of them reflect an unresolved V gene, and why the rest are absent is not known. This sample comprises about 40,000 clones, about 92% of them detected only once. The top ten clones comprise roughly 8% of the sample. Sequencing was performed on CD8+ T cells from peripheral blood mononuclear cells, taken in the third trimester of pregnancy. Every receptor here comes from a female donor with multiple sclerosis, enrolled in a pregnancy study.

The chain is built from TRBV6-1 and TRBJ1-1; the D is unclear. The CDR3 runs 13 residues. Deletions cut 6 bases from V and 3 bases from J, with 11 bases between. CDR1 MNHNS and CDR2 SASEGT come from the germline V gene. This CDR3 reads CASRGELHTEAFF. The CDR3 nucleotides are TGTGCCAGCAGGGGAGAACTGCACACTGAAGCTTTCTTT.

V is TRBV28 and J is TRBJ2-1; 10 nucleotides match TRBD2. Germline CDR1 is MDHEN and CDR2 is SYDVKM. V shed 3 bases, J shed 8 bases, and the junction held 16 bases outside the gene matches. This CDR3 is built from 18 residues. The CDR3 sequence: CASSLVGLGTSASHEQFF. The CDR3 nucleotides are TGTGCCAGCAGTTTGGTAGGGCTTGGGACTAGCGCTTCCCATGAGCAGTTCTTC.

The chain is built from TRBV7-9 and TRBJ2-3, with a possible D match to TRBD2 (6 bases). The ends were cut back, 2 bases at V and 0 bases at J, with 9 bases in the middle. The CDR3 totals 15 residues. Germline-derived CDR1 and CDR2 are SEHNR and FQNEAQ (reference sequence). In nucleotides, the CDR3 is TGTGCCAGCAGCTTATTGCGGGGCAGCACAGATACGCAGTATTTT. Encoded protein: CASSLLRGSTDTQYF.

V is TRBV6-5 and J is TRBJ1-1; perhaps TRBD1 as D (6 bases). From germline, CDR1 is MNHEY and CDR2 SVGAGI. V was pared by 2 bases and J by 5 bases, with 15 bases between. The CDR3 has 15 residues. CDR3 DNA sequence: TGTGCCAGCAGTTACACACAGGAACAGGGAACTGAAGCTTTCTTT. It codes for CASSYTQEQGTEAFF.

The gene calls are TRBV13 and TRBJ2-1; D possibly corresponds to TRBD2 (7 bases). V lost 0 bases to trimming and J lost 5 bases, with 11 bases between them. The CDR3 contains 15 residues. Germline CDR1 reads PRHDT; CDR2 reads FYEKMQ (reference sequence). CDR3 DNA: TGTGCCAGCAGCTTAGGCGCGGGGGCCCACAATGAGCAGTTCTTC. Its translation: CASSLGAGAHNEQFF.

This clone was observed a single time. The chain is built from TRBV9 and TRBJ2-7; weak D call: TRBD1 (5 bases). Germline CDR1 SGDLS, CDR2 YYNGEE. V dropped 6 bases and J dropped 4 bases, with 17 bases sitting between them. The CDR3 covers 14 residues. The CDR3 DNA reads TGTGCCAGCATAGCCTTCAGCCCAGGGTACGAGCAGTACTTC. Its protein product is CASIAFSPGYEQYF. The whole variable domain, filled in from reference TRBV9 and TRBJ2-7, reads DSGVTQTPKHLITATGQRVTLRCSPRSGDLSVYWYQQSLDQGLQFLIQYYNGEERAKGNILERFSAQQFPDLHSELNLSSLELGDSALYFCASIAFSPGYEQYFGPGTRLTVT.

For the CDR3, the DNA is TGTGCCAGCAGTTTATCTGGGACAGGGGATGGCTACACCTTC. Encoded protein: CASSLSGTGDGYTF. The chain couples TRBV27 to TRBJ1-2; TRBD1 matches 10 bases. Looked up from germline, CDR1 is MNHEY and CDR2 is SMNVEV (reference sequence). V lost 0 bases and J lost 6; bases outside the gene matches: 1. CDR3 length: 14 residues.

The chain is built from TRBV14 and TRBJ1-3; D gene ambiguous. This CDR3 has 15 residues. CDR1 is SGHDN and CDR2 is FVKESK in the germline V gene. V was pared by 2 bases and J by 2 bases, with 10 bases between. This CDR3 is CASSQFQSAGNTIYF. The CDR3 nucleotides read TGTGCCAGCAGCCAATTTCAGAGCGCTGGAAACACCATATATTTT.

The V and J genes are TRBV27 and TRBJ1-4, with 10 positions matching TRBD1. CDR3 length equals 15 residues. CDR1 and CDR2 (germline): MNHEY, SMNVEV (reference sequence). V dropped 4 bases and J dropped 7; count of bases not matched to a gene: 6. The CDR3 region has the DNA TGTGCCAGCAGTTCCCTGGGACAGGGGAGTGAAAAACTGTTTTTT. It codes for CASSSLGQGSEKLFF.

CDR3 sequence reads: CASSGGTVQYEQYF. In nucleotides, the CDR3 is TGTGCCAGCAGCGGCGGGACAGTACAATACGAGCAGTACTTC. The gene calls are TRBV9 and TRBJ2-7; TRBD1 might be the D (7 bases). Trimming shortened V by 3 bases and J by 4 bases, and 14 bases separated the two germline ends. CDR1 is SGDLS and CDR2 is YYNGEE in the germline V gene. The CDR3 extends over 14 amino acids.

The rearrangement links TRBV16 to TRBJ1-6, with unresolved D. CDR1 is KGHSY, CDR2 FQNENV, per germline. The V gene lost 4 bases and the J gene lost 10 bases, with 11 bases spanning the gap. This CDR3 has 13 residues. For the CDR3, the DNA is TGTGCCAGCAGCCGAGGTGTTTGGTCACCCCTCCACTTT. It translates to CASSRGVWSPLHF.

This clone was seen just once. V usage is TRBV11-2 and J usage is TRBJ2-7, with D tentatively TRBD1 (6 bases). The CDR3 consists of 14 residues. Per germline, CDR1 SGHAT and CDR2 FQNNGV. The ends were cut back, 5 bases at V and 3 bases at J, with 14 bases in the middle. The CDR3 is CASSEDPQGYEQYF. CDR3 coding DNA: TGTGCCAGCAGCGAAGACCCACAGGGCTACGAGCAGTACTTC.

This clone was seen once. The J gene is TRBJ1-1, the V gene TRBV7-6; the match to TRBD1 covers 7 bases. The CDR3 has 14 amino acids. Germline CDR1 reads SGHVS; CDR2 reads FNYEAQ. The V gene end was trimmed by 5 bases and the J gene end by 0 bases; junction bases not matched to a gene: 3. This chain's CDR3 is CASSVGQVNTEAFF. The CDR3 nucleotides read TGTGCCAGCAGCGTCGGACAGGTGAACACTGAAGCTTTCTTT.

The V and J genes are TRBV6-5 and TRBJ2-7, with 9 nucleotides matching TRBD1. J gave up 5 bases and V 8 bases, and 10 bases lay outside the gene matches. CDR1 and CDR2 (germline): MNHEY, SVGAGI. The CDR3 covers 14 residues. In DNA form, the CDR3 reads TGTGCCAGCGCCCTCGGGGACAGGGCCCACGAGCAGTACTTC. It is translated as CASALGDRAHEQYF.

The rearrangement joins TRBV6-5 to TRBJ2-2; TRBD1 matches at 8 bases. CDR1 and CDR2 from the germline V gene are MNHEY and SVGAGI. There are 14 residues in the CDR3. Trimming cost V 5 bases and J 4 bases; bases outside gene matches: 3. Written as DNA, the CDR3 is TGTGCCAGCAGTCTGACAGGGGCCACCGGGGAGCTGTTTTTT. It codes for CASSLTGATGELFF.

The CDR3 coding sequence is TGCAGCGTGCTACAGGGTATTGAAGCTTTCTTT. This sequence encodes CSVLQGIEAFF. The chain is built from TRBV29-1 and TRBJ1-1; maybe TRBD1 (6 bases). This CDR3 comprises 11 residues. Germline V gene data show CDR1 as SQVTM and CDR2 as ANQGSEA. Trimming removed 6 bases at V and 7 bases at J, with 12 bases between.

The V call is TRBV19, the J call TRBJ1-5, with 11 bases lining up with TRBD1. J lost 6 bases, V lost 3 bases, and 7 bases had no gene match. The CDR3 length is 16 residues. The V gene's germline CDR1 is LNHDA and CDR2 SQIVND (reference sequence). The CDR3 here is CASSMYWTGGSQPQHF. The CDR3 nucleotides are TGTGCCAGTAGTATGTACTGGACAGGGGGCTCTCAGCCCCAGCATTTT.

The chain recombines TRBV5-6 with TRBJ1-2, with a weak D call TRBD1 (6 bases). Between the trimmed V and J ends, which lost 3 bases and 4 bases, there was a span of 16 bases. Germline V gives CDR1 SGHDT, CDR2 YYEEEE. This CDR3 has 15 residues. In DNA form, the CDR3 reads TGTGCCAGCAGCTGGGCCGGGACACTAAGCTATGGCTACACCTTC. Translating it yields CASSWAGTLSYGYTF. Complete variable domain (other parts from reference TRBV5-6 and TRBJ1-2): DAGVTQSPTHLIKTRGQQVTLRCSPKSGHDTVSWYQQALGQGPQFIFQYYEEEERQRGNFPDRFSGHQFPNYSSELNVNALLLGDSALYLCASSWAGTLSYGYTFGSGTRLTVV.

The V and J genes are TRBV27 and TRBJ2-7, with TRBD2 as a possible D gene (6 bases). From germline, CDR1 is MNHEY and CDR2 SMNVEV (reference sequence). This CDR3 has 17 amino acids. With 6 bases removed from V and 7 bases from J, the gap between germline ends came to 28 bases. For the CDR3, the DNA is TGTGCCAGCAGGCTAATAGGCGGCGGGGCAGTTAGTAGGGAGCAGTACTTC. It yields the protein CASRLIGGGAVSREQYF.

The genes are TRBV5-1 and TRBJ2-3; 7 bases agree with TRBD1. Germline-derived CDR1 and CDR2 are SGHRS and YFSETQ. The CDR3 consists of 15 residues. The trim removed 3 bases at V and 0 bases at J, leaving 4 bases unmatched. The CDR3 region has the DNA TGCGCCAGCAGCTCCGGGACAGCTAGCACAGATACGCAGTATTTT. Residues: CASSSGTASTDTQYF.

The chain couples TRBV4-1 to TRBJ2-7; tentative D call: TRBD1 (6 bases). The CDR3 contains 15 residues. Trimming stripped 3 bases from V and 0 bases from J, with 12 bases between. Germline CDR1 is MGHRA and CDR2 is YSYEKL. This CDR3 is CASSHRAGDSYEQYF. CDR3 nucleotide sequence: TGCGCCAGCAGCCATCGGGCAGGGGACTCCTACGAGCAGTACTTC.

The CDR3 sequence: CASGLVGGSGGGTDTQYF. The CDR3 nucleotides read TGTGCTAGTGGTTTGGTAGGAGGTAGCGGGGGGGGCACAGATACGCAGTATTTT. This chain uses TRBV12-5 with TRBJ2-3, with 11 nucleotides matching TRBD2. Trimming cost V 0 bases and J 1 base; bases outside gene matches: 6. From germline, CDR1 is LGHNT and CDR2 FRNRAP. This CDR3 spans 18 amino acids.

V gene TRBV18 combines with J gene TRBJ2-6; D may be TRBD1 (6 bases). CDR1 and CDR2 from the germline V gene are KGHSH and LQKENI. With 6 bases removed from V and 1 base from J, the gap between germline ends came to 25 bases. This CDR3 has 20 amino acids. The CDR3: CASSSSRETGIGSGANVLTF. The CDR3, as DNA: TGTGCCAGCTCGTCGTCAAGGGAGACAGGAATCGGGTCTGGGGCCAACGTCCTGACTTTC.

This chain joins TRBV7-6 and TRBJ2-5; possible D gene TRBD1, 6 bases. The germline V gene encodes CDR1 SGHVS and CDR2 FNYEAQ. Trimming took off 2 bases at V and 2 bases at J, with 9 bases between the two ends. The CDR3 totals 14 residues. In nucleotides, the CDR3 is TGTGCCAGCAGCTTATCGACAGGACAAGAGACCCAGTACTTC. It codes for CASSLSTGQETQYF.

The chain links TRBV13 to TRBJ2-5, with D hard to call. Trimming left V 5 bases short and J 4 bases short, with 17 bases between. CDR3 length equals 15 residues. CDR1 and CDR2 (germline): PRHDT, FYEKMQ (reference sequence). The CDR3 DNA is TGTGCCAGCAGCGCCAACACCGCGGAGCGAGAGACCCAGTACTTC. It translates to CASSANTAERETQYF.

The chain is built from TRBV7-9 and TRBJ1-1; D is ambiguous. The CDR3 has 11 amino acids. Trimming cost V 5 bases and J 2 bases, with 3 bases left between them. Germline lookup yields CDR1 SEHNR and CDR2 FQNEAQ (reference sequence). For the CDR3, the DNA is TGTGCCAGCAGCCTAAACACTGAAGCTTTCTTT. Translation: CASSLNTEAFF.

This clone occurred once. This sequence joins TRBV5-1 and TRBJ1-2; D may be TRBD1 (5 bases). The germline gives CDR1 SGHRS, CDR2 YFSETQ. The CDR3 covers 11 residues. Trimming pared 10 bases from V and 8 bases from J, leaving 15 bases between. The chain's CDR3 is CAWQDKGGYTF. The DNA for the CDR3 is TGCGCCTGGCAGGACAAAGGAGGCTACACCTTC.